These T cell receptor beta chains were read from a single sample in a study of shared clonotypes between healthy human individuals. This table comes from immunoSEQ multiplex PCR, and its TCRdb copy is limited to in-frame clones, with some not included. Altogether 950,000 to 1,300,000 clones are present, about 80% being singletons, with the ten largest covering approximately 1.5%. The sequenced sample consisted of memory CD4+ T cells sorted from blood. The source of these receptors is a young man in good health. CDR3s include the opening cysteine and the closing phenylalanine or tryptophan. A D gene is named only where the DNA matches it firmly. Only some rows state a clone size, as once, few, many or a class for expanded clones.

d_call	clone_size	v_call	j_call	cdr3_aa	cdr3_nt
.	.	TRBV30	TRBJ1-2	CAWAPVPYGYTF	TGTGCCTGGGCCCCCGTCCCATATGGCTACACCTTC
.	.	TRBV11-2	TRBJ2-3	CASSLTGTGGSDTQYF	TGTGCCAGCAGCCTGACCGGGACCGGAGGTTCAGATACGCAGTATTTT
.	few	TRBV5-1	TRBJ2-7	CASSSGGEKHEQYF	TGCGCCAGCAGCTCAGGGGGGGAGAAACACGAGCAGTACTTC
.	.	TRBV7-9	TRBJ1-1	CASSLFGQGQRNTEAFF	TGTGCCAGCAGCTTATTTGGGCAGGGCCAGCGGAACACTGAAGCTTTCTTT
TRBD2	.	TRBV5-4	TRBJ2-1	CASSSTSGTSRGEQFF	TGTGCCAGCAGCTCGACTAGCGGGACCTCCCGCGGTGAGCAGTTCTTC
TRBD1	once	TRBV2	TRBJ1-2	CASSGTGGWGGYTF	TGTGCCAGCAGTGGAACAGGGGGCTGGGGTGGCTACACCTTC
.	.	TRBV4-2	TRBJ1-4	CASSHSLGDPNEKLFF	TGTGCCAGCAGCCATTCTCTGGGGGATCCTAATGAAAAACTGTTTTTT
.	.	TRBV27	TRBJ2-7	CASSLGGGPTYEQYF	TGTGCCAGCAGTTTAGGCGGGGGCCCTACCTACGAGCAGTACTTC
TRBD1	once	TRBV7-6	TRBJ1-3	CASSLGAGGAGNTIYF	TGTGCCAGCAGCCTGGGGGCAGGGGGCGCTGGAAACACCATATATTTT
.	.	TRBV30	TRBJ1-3	CAWGQFSGNTIYF	TGTGCCTGGGGACAGTTCTCTGGAAACACCATATATTTT
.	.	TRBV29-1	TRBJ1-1	CSAVGPTEAFF	TGCAGCGCTGTGGGTCCCACTGAAGCTTTCTTT
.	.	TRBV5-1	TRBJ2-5	CASSTGLLYQETQYF	TGCGCCAGCAGTACGGGACTTCTGTACCAAGAGACCCAGTACTTC
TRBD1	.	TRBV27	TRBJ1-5	CASRGQGGQPQHF	TGTGCCAGCAGGGGACAGGGCGGCCAGCCCCAGCATTTT
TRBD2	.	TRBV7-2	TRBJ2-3	CASSTRLAGTTDTQYF	TGTGCCAGCAGCACCCGACTAGCGGGGACCACAGATACGCAGTATTTT
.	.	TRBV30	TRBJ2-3	CAWSGGGTQYF	TGTGCCTGGAGTGGGGGTGGTACGCAGTATTTT
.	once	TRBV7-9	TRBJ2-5	CASSLEVFQIQETQYF	TGTGCCAGCAGCTTAGAGGTGTTTCAGATACAAGAGACCCAGTACTTC
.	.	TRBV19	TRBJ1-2	CASTQTGVTNYGYTF	TGTGCCAGTACCCAAACCGGAGTGACTAACTATGGCTACACCTTC
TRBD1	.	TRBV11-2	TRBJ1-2	CASSSLQGADGYTF	TGTGCCAGCAGCTCCCTGCAGGGGGCTGATGGCTACACCTTC
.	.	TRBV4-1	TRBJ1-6	CASSQDGGVSYNSPLHF	TGCGCCAGCAGCCAAGACGGGGGGGTGTCCTATAATTCACCCCTCCACTTT
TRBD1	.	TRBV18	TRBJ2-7	CASSITGAYEQYF	TGTGCCAGCTCAATCACAGGGGCGTACGAGCAGTACTTC
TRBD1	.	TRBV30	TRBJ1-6	CAWSVWDRDGSPLHF	TGTGCCTGGAGTGTGTGGGACAGGGATGGCTCACCCCTCCACTTT
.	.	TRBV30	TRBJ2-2	CAWSENRDGTGELFF	TGTGCCTGGAGCGAAAACAGGGATGGGACCGGGGAGCTGTTTTTT
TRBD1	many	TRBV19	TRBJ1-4	CASTQDRVVEKLFF	TGTGCCAGTACTCAGGACAGGGTGGTTGAAAAACTGTTTTTT
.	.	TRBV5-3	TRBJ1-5	CARSLVGNQPQHF	TGTGCCAGAAGCCTTGTAGGCAATCAGCCCCAGCATTTT
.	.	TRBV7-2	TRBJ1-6	CASSPLGAGLSPLHF	TGTGCCAGCAGCCCTTTAGGGGCAGGGCTCTCACCCCTCCACTTT
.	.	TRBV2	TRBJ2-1	CASSEQLASYNEQFF	TGTGCCAGCAGTGAACAACTAGCCTCCTACAATGAGCAGTTCTTC
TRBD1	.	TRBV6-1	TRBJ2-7	CAVGQGAYEQYF	TGTGCAGTGGGACAGGGCGCCTACGAGCAGTACTTC
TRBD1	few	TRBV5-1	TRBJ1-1	CASSLGTGGMNTEAFF	TGCGCCAGCAGCTTGGGGACAGGGGGTATGAACACTGAAGCTTTCTTT
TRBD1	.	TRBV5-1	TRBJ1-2	CASSLGAQGAPYGYTF	TGCGCCAGCAGCTTGGGAGCTCAGGGGGCGCCCTATGGCTACACCTTC
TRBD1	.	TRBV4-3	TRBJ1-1	CASSQETGGVAFF	TGCGCCAGCAGCCAAGAGACAGGGGGTGTAGCTTTCTTT
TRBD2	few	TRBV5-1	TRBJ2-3	CASSTRLAADTQYF	TGCGCCAGCAGCACTCGACTAGCGGCAGATACGCAGTATTTT
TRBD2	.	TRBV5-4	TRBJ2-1	CASSSMAGGVNEQFF	TGTGCCAGCAGCTCGATGGCGGGAGGCGTCAATGAGCAGTTCTTC
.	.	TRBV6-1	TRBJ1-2	CASSEALPGVGYTF	TGTGCCAGCAGTGAAGCGCTGCCAGGGGTGGGCTACACCTTC
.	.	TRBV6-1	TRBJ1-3	CASSVVEGPRNTIYF	TGTGCCAGCAGTGTGGTAGAGGGACCCAGAAACACCATATATTTT
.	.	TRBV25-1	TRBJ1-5	CASSEGGLGNQPQHF	TGTGCCAGCAGTGAGGGAGGGTTGGGCAATCAGCCCCAGCATTTT
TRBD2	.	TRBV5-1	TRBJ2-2	CASSFAGANTGELFF	TGCGCCAGCAGCTTCGCGGGGGCGAACACCGGGGAGCTGTTTTTT
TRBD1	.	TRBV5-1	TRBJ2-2	CASSLRTGVNTGELFF	TGCGCCAGCAGCTTAAGGACAGGGGTAAACACCGGGGAGCTGTTTTTT
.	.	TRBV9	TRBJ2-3	CASSVASTDTQYF	TGTGCCAGCAGCGTAGCTTCCACAGATACGCAGTATTTT
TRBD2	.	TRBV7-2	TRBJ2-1	CASSLGVGGSTANEQFF	TGTGCCAGCAGCTTAGGGGTTGGCGGGAGCACCGCCAATGAGCAGTTCTTC